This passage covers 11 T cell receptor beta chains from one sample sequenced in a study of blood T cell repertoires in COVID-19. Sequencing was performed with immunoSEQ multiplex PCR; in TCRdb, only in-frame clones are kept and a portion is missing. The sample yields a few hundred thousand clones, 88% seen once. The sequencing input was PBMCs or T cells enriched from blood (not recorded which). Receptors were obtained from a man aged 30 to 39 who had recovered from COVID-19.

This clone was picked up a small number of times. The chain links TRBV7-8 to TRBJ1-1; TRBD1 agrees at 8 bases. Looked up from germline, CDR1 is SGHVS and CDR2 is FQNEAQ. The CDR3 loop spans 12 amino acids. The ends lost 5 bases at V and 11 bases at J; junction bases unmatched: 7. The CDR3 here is CASSTYRGDAFF. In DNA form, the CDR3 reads TGTGCCAGCAGCACATACAGGGGGGATGCTTTCTTT.

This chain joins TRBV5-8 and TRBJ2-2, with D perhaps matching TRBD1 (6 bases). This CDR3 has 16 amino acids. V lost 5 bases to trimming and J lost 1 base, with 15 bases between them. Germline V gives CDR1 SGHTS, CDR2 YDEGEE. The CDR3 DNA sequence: TGTGCCAGCAGATACGGACAGCTTCTGAACACCGGGGAGCTGTTTTTT. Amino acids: CASRYGQLLNTGELFF.

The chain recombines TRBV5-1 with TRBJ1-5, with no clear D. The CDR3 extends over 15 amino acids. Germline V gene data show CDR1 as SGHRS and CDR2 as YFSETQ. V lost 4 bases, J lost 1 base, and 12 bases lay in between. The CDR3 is CASSPGSGSNQPQHF. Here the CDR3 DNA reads TGCGCCAGCAGCCCGGGGTCGGGGAGCAATCAGCCCCAGCATTTT.

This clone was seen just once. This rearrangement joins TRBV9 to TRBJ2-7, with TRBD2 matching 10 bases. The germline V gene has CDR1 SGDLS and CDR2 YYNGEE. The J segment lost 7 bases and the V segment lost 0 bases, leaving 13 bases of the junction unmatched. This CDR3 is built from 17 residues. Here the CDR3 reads CASSVGPLSGGAREQYF. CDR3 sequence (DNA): TGTGCCAGCAGCGTAGGGCCCTTGAGCGGGGGGGCTCGGGAGCAGTACTTC. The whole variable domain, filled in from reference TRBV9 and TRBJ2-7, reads DSGVTQTPKHLITATGQRVTLRCSPRSGDLSVYWYQQSLDQGLQFLIQYYNGEERAKGNILERFSAQQFPDLHSELNLSSLELGDSALYFCASSVGPLSGGAREQYFGPGTRLTVT.

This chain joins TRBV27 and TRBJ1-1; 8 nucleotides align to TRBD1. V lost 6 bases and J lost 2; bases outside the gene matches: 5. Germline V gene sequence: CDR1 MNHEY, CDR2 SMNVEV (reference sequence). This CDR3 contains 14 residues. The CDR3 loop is CASSKDRANTEAFF. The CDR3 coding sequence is TGTGCCAGCAGCAAGGACAGGGCTAACACTGAAGCTTTCTTT.

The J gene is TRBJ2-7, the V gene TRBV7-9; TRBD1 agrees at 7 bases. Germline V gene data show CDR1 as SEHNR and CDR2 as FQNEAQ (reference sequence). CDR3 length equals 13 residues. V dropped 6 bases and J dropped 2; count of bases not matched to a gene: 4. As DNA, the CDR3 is TGTGCCAGCAGTCGGGACAGAACCTACGAGCAGTACTTC. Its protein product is CASSRDRTYEQYF.

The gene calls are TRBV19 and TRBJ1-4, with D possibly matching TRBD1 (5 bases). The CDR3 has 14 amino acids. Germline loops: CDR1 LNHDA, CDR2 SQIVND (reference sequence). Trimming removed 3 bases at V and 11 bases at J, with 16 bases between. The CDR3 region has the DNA TGTGCCAGTAGTATGGGGCAGGGCTTTGGTAAACTGTTTTTT. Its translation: CASSMGQGFGKLFF.

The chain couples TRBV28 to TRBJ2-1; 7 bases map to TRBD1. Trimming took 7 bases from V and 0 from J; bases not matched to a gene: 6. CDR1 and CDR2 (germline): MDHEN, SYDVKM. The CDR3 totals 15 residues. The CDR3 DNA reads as TGTGCCAGCACCACAACAGGGGCCTCCTACAATGAGCAGTTCTTC. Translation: CASTTTGASYNEQFF.

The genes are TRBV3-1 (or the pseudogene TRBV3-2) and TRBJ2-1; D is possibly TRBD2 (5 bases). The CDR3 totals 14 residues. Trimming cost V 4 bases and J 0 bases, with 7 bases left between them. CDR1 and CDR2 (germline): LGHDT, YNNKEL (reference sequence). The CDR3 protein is CASSPGSSYNEQFF. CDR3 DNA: TGTGCCAGCAGCCCGGGGAGCTCCTACAATGAGCAGTTCTTC.

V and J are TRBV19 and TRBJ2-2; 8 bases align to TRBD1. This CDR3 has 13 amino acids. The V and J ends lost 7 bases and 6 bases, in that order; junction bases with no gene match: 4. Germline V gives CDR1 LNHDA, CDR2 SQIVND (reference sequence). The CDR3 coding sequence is TGTGCCAGTAAGGGCAGGGGGCCCGGGGAGCTGTTTTTT. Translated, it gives CASKGRGPGELFF.

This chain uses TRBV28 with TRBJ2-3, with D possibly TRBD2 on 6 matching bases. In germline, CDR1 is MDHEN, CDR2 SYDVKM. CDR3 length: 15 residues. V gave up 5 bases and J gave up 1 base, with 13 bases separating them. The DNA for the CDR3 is TGTGCCAGCAGTCCCCGGACTATGCGCACAGATACGCAGTATTTT. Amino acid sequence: CASSPRTMRTDTQYF.